This T cell receptor (beta chain) comes out of a study of blood T cells in healthy people across ages. Across the whole study: The template switching approach captured approximately one barcoded beta molecule for every two T cells.

Combining a sample-barcoded 5' primer with a J-beta primer mix, a second PCR ran for roughly 7 to 12 cycles. TCRdb re-called the 5' RACE reads through MiXCR, storing one row per CDR3 protein. Here the sample spans 630,000 or so distinct CDR3 sequences, less than 40% being singletons. Trimming left V 0 bases short and J 3 bases short, with 10 bases between. This CDR3 has 14 amino acids. Germline lookup yields CDR1 SGHRS and CDR2 YFSETQ. This chain uses TRBV5-1 with TRBJ2-7, with D possibly matching TRBD2 (5 bases). Sequenced material: blood. This receptor was taken from a woman of 80 years or more in good health. In DNA form, the CDR3 reads TGCGCCAGCAGCTTGGGGGAGTTAAACTACGAGCAGTACTTC. Protein: CASSLGELNYEQYF.